The 22 T cell receptor beta chains below come from one sample, sequenced in a study of T cells in tuberculosis. Only in-frame clones appear in the TCRdb table, and some are missing; sequencing was by immunoSEQ multiplex PCR. The sample yields some 29,000 clones, nearly 90% seen once. The sequenced material came from PBMCs. These receptors originate from a donor aged 10-35 years with latent tuberculosis or without tuberculosis infection.

The chain is built from TRBV13 and TRBJ2-3; 11 bases are shared with TRBD2. V gave up 9 bases and J gave up 3 bases; unmatched junction bases: 2. This CDR3 comprises 13 residues. Germline V gene data show CDR1 as PRHDT and CDR2 as FYEKMQ (reference sequence). The CDR3 coding sequence is TGTGCCAGTAGCGGGGGGGCAACAGATACGCAGTATTTT. Amino acids: CASSGGATDTQYF.

The chain links TRBV29-1 to TRBJ1-2; tentative D call: TRBD1 (5 bases). Trimming left V 0 bases short and J 4 bases short, with 9 bases between. Germline lookup yields CDR1 SQVTM and CDR2 ANQGSEA. The CDR3 length is 13 residues. This chain's CDR3 is CSVEDRGTYGYTF. The CDR3 nucleotides are TGCAGCGTTGAAGATAGGGGAACCTATGGCTACACCTTC.

DNA of the CDR3: TGTGCCAGTAGTATGATCGTGGGACAGACAGATACGCAGTATTTT. Translation gives CASSMIVGQTDTQYF. V and J are TRBV19 and TRBJ2-3, with 7 bases fitting TRBD1. Looked up from germline, CDR1 is LNHDA and CDR2 is SQIVND (reference sequence). The CDR3 is 15 amino acids. The trim removed 3 bases at V and 3 bases at J, leaving 6 bases unmatched. Based on the CDR3 plus reference TRBV19 and TRBJ2-3, the full variable domain is DGGITQSPKYLFRKEGQNVTLSCEQNLNHDAMYWYRQDPGQGLRLIYYSQIVNDFQKGDIAEGYSVSREKKESFPLTVTSAQKNPTAFYLCASSMIVGQTDTQYFGPGTRLTVL.

The chain is built from TRBV4-3 and TRBJ1-1; 9 bases map to TRBD1. V trimming: 2 bases; J trimming: 4 bases; junction bases outside the gene matches: 5. Germline assignment: CDR1 LGHNA and CDR2 YSLEER. This CDR3 is built from 15 residues. The chain's CDR3 is CASSQLTGGGTEAFF. DNA of the CDR3: TGCGCCAGCAGCCAATTGACAGGGGGGGGCACTGAAGCTTTCTTT.

The chain is built from TRBV7-9 and TRBJ1-1, with no clear D. The CDR3 runs 13 residues. The V gene lost 6 bases and the J gene lost 6 bases, with 14 bases spanning the gap. CDR1 and CDR2 from the germline V gene are SEHNR and FQNEAQ (reference sequence). Written as DNA, the CDR3 is TGTGCCAGCAGTCCCGGAGGTGGGCCTGAAGCTTTCTTT. It is translated as CASSPGGGPEAFF. Complete variable domain (other parts from reference TRBV7-9 and TRBJ1-1): DTGVSQNPRHKITKRGQNVTFRCDPISEHNRLYWYRQTLGQGPEFLTYFQNEAQLEKSRLLSDRFSAERPKGSFSTLEIQRTEQGDSAMYLCASSPGGGPEAFFGQGTRLTVV.

This clone was seen a handful of times. This chain connects TRBV19 to TRBJ1-2; TRBD1 matches 7 bases. Unmatched junction bases numbered 6, after V lost 2 bases and J lost 0 bases. CDR3 size: 16 residues. Germline V gives CDR1 LNHDA, CDR2 SQIVND (reference sequence). In nucleotides, the CDR3 is TGTGCCAGTAGTATAAGGGGGACAGCCACTAACTATGGCTACACCTTC. It is translated as CASSIRGTATNYGYTF.

The rearrangement joins TRBV21-1 to TRBJ1-1; TRBD1 was called by the table and not checked on the DNA. TRBV21-1 is a pseudogene locus. This CDR3 has 13 amino acids. The CDR3 region has the DNA TGTGCCAGGATTACAGGGGTTCGCACTGAAGCTTTCTTT. Translated, it gives CARITGVRTEAFF.

The rearrangement joins TRBV25-1 to TRBJ1-2; D is undetermined. CDR3 length equals 11 residues. Germline V gene data show CDR1 as MGHDK and CDR2 as SYGVNS. V was clipped by 4 bases and J by 9 bases, with 9 bases between them. The CDR3 DNA sequence: TGTGCCAGCAGTGCCCGCCAGAGCTACACCTTC. Encoded protein: CASSARQSYTF.

The chain carries TRBV7-9 and TRBJ1-2; TRBD1 aligns across 8 bases. The junction had 3 bases not matched to a gene; V was cut back by 4 bases and J by 5 bases. CDR1 SEHNR and CDR2 FQNEAQ come from the germline V gene (reference sequence). The CDR3 spans 13 residues. The CDR3 here is CASSSDRGYGYTF. The DNA of the CDR3 is TGTGCCAGCAGCTCCGACAGGGGATATGGCTACACCTTC.

The gene calls are TRBV28 and TRBJ1-2, with TRBD1 identical over 7 bases. The CDR3 sequence is 14 residues long. Germline loops: CDR1 MDHEN, CDR2 SYDVKM. V was pared by 4 bases and J by 4 bases, with 6 bases of the junction left unmatched. The CDR3 nucleotides are TGTGCCAGCAGTTCCCACAGGGGTGGCTATGGCTACACCTTC. This translates into CASSSHRGGYGYTF.

The chain combines TRBV6-1 with TRBJ1-6, with TRBD1 identical over 9 bases. The CDR3 has 15 amino acids. Looked up from germline, CDR1 is MNHNS and CDR2 is SASEGT. Trimming at V came to 8 bases and at J to 9 bases, leaving 11 bases not matched to a gene. This CDR3 is CASGGSGTGSSPLHF. The CDR3 DNA is TGTGCCAGCGGGGGATCCGGGACAGGGAGTTCACCCCTCCACTTT.

The chain has TRBV18 and TRBJ2-1; TRBD1 aligns across 10 bases. The CDR3 has 14 residues. Looked up from germline, CDR1 is KGHSH and CDR2 is LQKENI. V trimming: 6 bases; J trimming: 5 bases; junction bases outside the gene matches: 4. CDR3 sequence: CASSPGTGDNEQFF. CDR3 in DNA: TGTGCCAGCTCGCCCGGGACAGGGGACAATGAGCAGTTCTTC.

CDR3 amino acids: CASSLLGRFHTSKDSPLHF. The CDR3 DNA sequence: TGTGCCAGCAGTTTATTGGGCAGGTTCCATACCTCCAAAGATTCACCCCTCCACTTT. The rearrangement links TRBV27 to TRBJ1-6; D call uncertain. V was pared by 1 base and J by 8 bases, with 24 bases between. CDR1 is MNHEY, CDR2 SMNVEV, per germline (reference sequence). The CDR3 runs 19 residues.

This chain links TRBV27 with TRBJ2-1, with D possibly being TRBD2 (5 bases). Trimming left V 7 bases short and J 0 bases short, with 22 bases between. CDR3 length equals 18 residues. Looked up from germline, CDR1 is MNHEY and CDR2 is SMNVEV (reference sequence). This CDR3 is CASTRGSTTRSSYNEQFF. CDR3 sequence (DNA): TGTGCCAGCACTCGAGGGTCTACCACCAGGAGCTCCTACAATGAGCAGTTCTTC.

The chain couples TRBV6-5 to TRBJ2-2, with 9 nucleotides matching TRBD2. With 6 bases clipped from V and 8 bases from J, the junction kept 4 bases outside the gene matches. The CDR3 runs 13 residues. Germline V gene sequence: CDR1 MNHEY, CDR2 SVGAGI. CDR3 loop: CASSLTSGGELFF. The CDR3 nucleotides are TGTGCCAGCAGCCTTACTAGCGGGGGGGAGCTGTTTTTT.

V usage is TRBV23-1 and J usage is TRBJ2-7; D gene uncertain. TRBV23-1 is designated an ORF whose function remains uncertain. The CDR3 consists of 18 residues. Trimming shortened V by 4 bases and J by 2 bases, and 24 bases separated the two germline ends. The CDR3 nucleotides read TGCGCCAGCAGTCTCCTAGTGTCCGGCCTGAAAAAAACCTACGAGCAGTACTTC. It translates to CASSLLVSGLKKTYEQYF.

The genes are TRBV27 and TRBJ1-1; D is unresolved. V was pared by 3 bases and J by 13 bases, with 18 bases between. Germline loops: CDR1 MNHEY, CDR2 SMNVEV (reference sequence). The CDR3 extends over 13 amino acids. The chain's CDR3 is CASSLAQTRNVFF. The CDR3 nucleotides are TGTGCCAGCAGTTTGGCCCAGACGAGGAATGTTTTCTTT.

The sample holds a few counts of this clone. The chain links TRBV6-1 to TRBJ2-7, with D uncertain. V was shortened by 2 bases and J by 1 base, with 12 bases between the two germline ends. Germline V lookup: CDR1 MNHNS, CDR2 SASEGT. This CDR3 is built from 15 residues. CDR3 in DNA: TGTGCCAGCAGTGAAAAGGCAGGTGGGTCCTACGAGCAGTACTTC. It encodes CASSEKAGGSYEQYF.

Only one count was recorded for this clone. The chain employs TRBV4-3 and TRBJ2-3; 11 bases are shared with TRBD2. This CDR3 comprises 20 residues. V was pared by 1 base and J by 0 bases, with 12 bases of the junction left unmatched. Germline V gene lookup returns CDR1 LGHNA and CDR2 YSLEER. The CDR3 here is CASSQAARGTSGFSTDTQYF. Written as DNA, the CDR3 is TGCGCCAGCAGCCAAGCCGCCCGTGGGACTAGCGGTTTTAGCACAGATACGCAGTATTTT.

This chain joins TRBV4-3 and TRBJ2-1, with 9 bases aligning to TRBD2. The germline V gene has CDR1 LGHNA and CDR2 YSLEER. Trimming took 3 bases from V and 2 from J; bases not matched to a gene: 2. There are 15 residues in the CDR3. DNA of the CDR3: TGCGCCAGCAGCCAGACTAGCGGAACCTACAATGAGCAGTTCTTC. It codes for CASSQTSGTYNEQFF.

This clone was observed a handful of times. A much larger clone differs from this one at a single base, so this may be a read error. The chain employs TRBV2 and TRBJ1-1; 10 bases align to TRBD1. J was trimmed by 6 bases and V by 4 bases; bases with no gene match: 5. This CDR3 has 14 amino acids. Germline V gene sequence: CDR1 SNHLY, CDR2 FYNNEI. The CDR3 nucleotides are TGTGCCAGCAGTGGGGAGACAGGGGGCGCTGAAGCTTTCTTT. Residues: CASSGETGGAEAFF.

This chain connects TRBV27 to TRBJ2-1; 7 bases align to TRBD2. This CDR3 is 14 amino acids long. The V segment lost 6 bases and the J segment 8 bases; nucleotides outside the gene matches: 10. The germline gives CDR1 MNHEY, CDR2 SMNVEV (reference sequence). The CDR3: CASSRLAPWDEQFF. As DNA, the CDR3 is TGTGCCAGCAGCCGACTAGCACCTTGGGATGAGCAGTTCTTC.